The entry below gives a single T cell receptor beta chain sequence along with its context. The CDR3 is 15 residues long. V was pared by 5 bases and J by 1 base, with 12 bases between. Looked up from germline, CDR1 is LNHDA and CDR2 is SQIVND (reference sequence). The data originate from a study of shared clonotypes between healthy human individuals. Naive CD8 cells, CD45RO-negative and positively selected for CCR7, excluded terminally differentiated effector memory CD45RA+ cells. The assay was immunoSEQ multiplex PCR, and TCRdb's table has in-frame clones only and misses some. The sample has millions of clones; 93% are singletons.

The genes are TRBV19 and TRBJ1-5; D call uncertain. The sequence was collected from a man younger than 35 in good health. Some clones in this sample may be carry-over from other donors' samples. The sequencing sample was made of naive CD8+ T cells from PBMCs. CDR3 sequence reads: CASSWSPGSNQPQHF. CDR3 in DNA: TGTGCCAGTAGTTGGTCCCCGGGGAGCAATCAGCCCCAGCATTTT. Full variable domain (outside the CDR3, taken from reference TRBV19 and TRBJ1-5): DGGITQSPKYLFRKEGQNVTLSCEQNLNHDAMYWYRQDPGQGLRLIYYSQIVNDFQKGDIAEGYSVSREKKESFPLTVTSAQKNPTAFYLCASSWSPGSNQPQHFGDGTRLSIL.